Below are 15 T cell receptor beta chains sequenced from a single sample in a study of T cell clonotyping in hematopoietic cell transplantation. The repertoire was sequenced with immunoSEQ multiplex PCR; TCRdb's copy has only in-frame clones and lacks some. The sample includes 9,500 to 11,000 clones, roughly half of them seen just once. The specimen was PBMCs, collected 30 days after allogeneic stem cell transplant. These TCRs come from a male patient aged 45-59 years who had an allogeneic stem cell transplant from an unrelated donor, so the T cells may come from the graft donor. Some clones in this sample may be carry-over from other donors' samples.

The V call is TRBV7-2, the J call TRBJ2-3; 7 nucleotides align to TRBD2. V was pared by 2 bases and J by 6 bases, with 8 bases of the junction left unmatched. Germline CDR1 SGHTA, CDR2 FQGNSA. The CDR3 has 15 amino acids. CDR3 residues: CASSLLRGVVDTQYF. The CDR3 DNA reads TGTGCCAGCAGCTTACTTCGGGGGGTCGTGGATACGCAGTATTTT. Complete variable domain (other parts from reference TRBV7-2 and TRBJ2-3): GAGVSQSPSNKVTEKGKDVELRCDPISGHTALYWYRQSLGQGLEFLIYFQGNSAPDKSGLPSDRFSAERTGGSVSTLTIQRTQQEDSAVYLCASSLLRGVVDTQYFGPGTRLTVL.

CDR3 amino acids: CASSSSGQGSYEQYF. CDR3 nucleotide sequence: TGTGCCAGCAGTTCCTCGGGACAGGGATCCTACGAGCAGTACTTC. The chain joins TRBV5-4 to TRBJ2-7; 9 bases line up with TRBD1. In germline, CDR1 is SGHNT, CDR2 YYREEE (reference sequence). The CDR3 runs 15 residues. J gave up 1 base and V 5 bases, and 7 bases lay outside the gene matches. Full variable domain (remainder filled in from reference TRBV5-4 and TRBJ2-7): ETGVTQSPTHLIKTRGQQVTLRCSSQSGHNTVSWYQQALGQGPQFIFQYYREEENGRGNFPPRFSGLQFPNYSSELNVNALELDDSALYLCASSSSGQGSYEQYFGPGTRLTVT.

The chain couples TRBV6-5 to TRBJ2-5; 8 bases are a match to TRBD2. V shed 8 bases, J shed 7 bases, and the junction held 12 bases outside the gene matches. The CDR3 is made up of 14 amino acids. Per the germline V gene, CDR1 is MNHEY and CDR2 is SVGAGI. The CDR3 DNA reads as TGTGCCAGCCGGCCCGGGACTAGTCAGTGGACCCAGTACTTC. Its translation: CASRPGTSQWTQYF.

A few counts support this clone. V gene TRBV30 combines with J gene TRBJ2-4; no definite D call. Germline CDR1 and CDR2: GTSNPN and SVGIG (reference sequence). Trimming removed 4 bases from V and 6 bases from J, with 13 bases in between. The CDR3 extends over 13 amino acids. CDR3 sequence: CAWTLGPGNIQYF. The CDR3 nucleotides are TGTGCCTGGACCCTCGGGCCGGGAAACATTCAGTACTTC.

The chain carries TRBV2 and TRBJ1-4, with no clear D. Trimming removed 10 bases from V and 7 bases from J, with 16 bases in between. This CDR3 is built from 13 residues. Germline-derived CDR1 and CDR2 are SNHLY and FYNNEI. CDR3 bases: TGTGCCACCAGCCCCGGAGATTCTGAAAAACTGTTTTTT. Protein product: CATSPGDSEKLFF.

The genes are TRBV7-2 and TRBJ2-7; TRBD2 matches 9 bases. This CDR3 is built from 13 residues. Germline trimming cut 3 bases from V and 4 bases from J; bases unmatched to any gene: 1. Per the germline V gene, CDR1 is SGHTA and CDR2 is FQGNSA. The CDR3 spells CASSFAGGYEQYF. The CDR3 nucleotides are TGTGCCAGCAGCTTTGCGGGAGGGTACGAGCAGTACTTC.

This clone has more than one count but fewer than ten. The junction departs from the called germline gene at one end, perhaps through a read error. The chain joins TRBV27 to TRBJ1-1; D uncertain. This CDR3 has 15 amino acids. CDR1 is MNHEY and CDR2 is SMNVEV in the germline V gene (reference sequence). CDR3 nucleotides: TGTGCCACCAGTGATCCCCTACAAGAGAACACTGAAGCTTTCTTT. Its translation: CATSDPLQENTEAFF.

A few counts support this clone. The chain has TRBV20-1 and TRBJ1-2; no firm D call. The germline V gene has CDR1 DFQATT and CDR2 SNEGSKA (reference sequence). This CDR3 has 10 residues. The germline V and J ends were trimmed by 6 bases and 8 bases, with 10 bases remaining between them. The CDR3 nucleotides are TGCAGTGCCCCCACCATAGGCTACACCTTC. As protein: CSAPTIGYTF.

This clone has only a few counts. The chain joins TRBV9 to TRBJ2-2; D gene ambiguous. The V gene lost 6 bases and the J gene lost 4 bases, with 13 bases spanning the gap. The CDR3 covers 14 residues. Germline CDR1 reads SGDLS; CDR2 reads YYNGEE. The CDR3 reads CASTPGASTGELFF. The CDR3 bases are TGTGCCAGCACCCCAGGTGCGTCCACCGGGGAGCTGTTTTTT.

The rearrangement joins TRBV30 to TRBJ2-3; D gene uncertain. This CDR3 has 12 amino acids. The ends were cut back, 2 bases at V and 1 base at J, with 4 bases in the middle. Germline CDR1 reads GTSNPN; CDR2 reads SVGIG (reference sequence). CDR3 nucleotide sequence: TGTGCCTGGAGTCCCGGCACAGATACGCAGTATTTT. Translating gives CAWSPGTDTQYF.

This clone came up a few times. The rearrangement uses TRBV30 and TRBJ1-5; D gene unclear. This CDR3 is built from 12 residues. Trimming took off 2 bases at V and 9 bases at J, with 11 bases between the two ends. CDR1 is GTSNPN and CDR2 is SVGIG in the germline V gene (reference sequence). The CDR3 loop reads CAWSFSQGPQHF. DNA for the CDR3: TGTGCCTGGAGTTTTTCCCAAGGGCCCCAGCATTTT.

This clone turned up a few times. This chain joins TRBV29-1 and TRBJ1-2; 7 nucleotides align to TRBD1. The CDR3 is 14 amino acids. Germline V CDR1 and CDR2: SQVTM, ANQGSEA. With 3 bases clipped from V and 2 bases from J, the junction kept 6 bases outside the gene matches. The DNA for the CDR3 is TGCAGCGTTGAGGGGACAGTGTTCAACTATGGCTACACCTTC. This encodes CSVEGTVFNYGYTF.

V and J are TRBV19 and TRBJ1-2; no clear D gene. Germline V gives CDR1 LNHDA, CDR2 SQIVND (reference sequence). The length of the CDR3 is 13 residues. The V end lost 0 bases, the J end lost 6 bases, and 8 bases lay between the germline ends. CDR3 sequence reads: CASSIDASNGYTF. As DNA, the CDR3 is TGTGCCAGTAGTATAGATGCTTCGAATGGCTACACCTTC.

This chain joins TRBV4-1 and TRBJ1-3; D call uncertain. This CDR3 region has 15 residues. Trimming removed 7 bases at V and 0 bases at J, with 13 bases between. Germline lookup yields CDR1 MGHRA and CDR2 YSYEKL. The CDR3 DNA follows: TGCGCCAGCACTCGGGAGGGATACTCTGGAAACACCATATATTTT. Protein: CASTREGYSGNTIYF.

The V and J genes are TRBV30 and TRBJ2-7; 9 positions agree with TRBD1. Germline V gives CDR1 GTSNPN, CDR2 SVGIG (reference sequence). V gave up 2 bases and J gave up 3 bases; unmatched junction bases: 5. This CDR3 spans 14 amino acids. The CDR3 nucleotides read TGTGCCTGGAGTTACGGGACAGGGAACTACGAGCAGTACTTC. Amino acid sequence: CAWSYGTGNYEQYF.